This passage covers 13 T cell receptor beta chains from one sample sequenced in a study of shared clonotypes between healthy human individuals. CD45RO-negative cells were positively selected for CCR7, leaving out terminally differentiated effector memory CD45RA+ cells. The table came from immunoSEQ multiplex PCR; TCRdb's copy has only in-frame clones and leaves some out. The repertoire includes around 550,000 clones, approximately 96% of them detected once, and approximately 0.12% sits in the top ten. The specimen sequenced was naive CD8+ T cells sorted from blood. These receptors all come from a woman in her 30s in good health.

The CDR3 DNA is TGTGCCAGCAGTGGATGGACTAGCGGGCATTACAATGAGCAGTTCTTC. Its protein product is CASSGWTSGHYNEQFF. The chain has TRBV6-1 and TRBJ2-1; the match to TRBD2 covers 11 bases. The CDR3 runs to 16 residues. CDR1 is MNHNS and CDR2 is SASEGT in the germline V gene. With 4 bases clipped from V and 4 bases from J, the junction kept 6 bases outside the gene matches.

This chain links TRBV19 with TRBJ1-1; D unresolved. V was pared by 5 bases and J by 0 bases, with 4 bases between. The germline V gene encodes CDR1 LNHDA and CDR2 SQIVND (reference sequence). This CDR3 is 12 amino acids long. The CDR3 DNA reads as TGTGCCAGTAGTTACATGAACACTGAAGCTTTCTTT. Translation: CASSYMNTEAFF.

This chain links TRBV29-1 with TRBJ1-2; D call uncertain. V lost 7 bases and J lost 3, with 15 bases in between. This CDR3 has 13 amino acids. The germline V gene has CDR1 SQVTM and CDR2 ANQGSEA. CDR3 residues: CSAGPGGHYGYTF. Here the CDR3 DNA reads TGCAGCGCCGGACCCGGTGGGCACTATGGCTACACCTTC.

The CDR3, as DNA: TGTGCCAGCAGTCCCGGGGGGTTTAATGAAAAACTGTTTTTT. It is translated as CASSPGGFNEKLFF. V usage is TRBV27 and J usage is TRBJ1-4; possible D gene TRBD1, 5 bases. V was pared by 5 bases and J by 4 bases, with 11 bases between. CDR1 and CDR2 (germline): MNHEY, SMNVEV (reference sequence). The CDR3 is made up of 14 amino acids.

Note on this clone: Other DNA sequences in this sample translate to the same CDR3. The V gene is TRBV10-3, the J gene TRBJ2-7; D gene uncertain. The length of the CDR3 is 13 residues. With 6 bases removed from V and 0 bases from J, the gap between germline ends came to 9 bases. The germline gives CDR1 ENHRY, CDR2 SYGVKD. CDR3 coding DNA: TGTGCCATCAGCCCCGGAAGCTCCTACGAGCAGTACTTC. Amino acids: CAISPGSSYEQYF.

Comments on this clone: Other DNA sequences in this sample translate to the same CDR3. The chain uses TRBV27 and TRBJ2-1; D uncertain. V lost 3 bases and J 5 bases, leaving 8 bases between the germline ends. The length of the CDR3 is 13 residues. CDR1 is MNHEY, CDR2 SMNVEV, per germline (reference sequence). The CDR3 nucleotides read TGTGCCAGCAGTTTTGGAGTGGACAATGAGCAGTTCTTC. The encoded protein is CASSFGVDNEQFF.

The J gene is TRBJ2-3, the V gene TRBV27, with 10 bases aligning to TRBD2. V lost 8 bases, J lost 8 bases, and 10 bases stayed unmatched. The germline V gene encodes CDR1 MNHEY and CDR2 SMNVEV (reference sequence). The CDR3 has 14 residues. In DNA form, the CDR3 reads TGTGCCAGCGCACAACTAGCGGGAATTGGTACGCAGTATTTT. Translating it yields CASAQLAGIGTQYF.

CDR3 residues: CASSPRPWDSNQPQHF. In DNA, the CDR3 is TGTGCCAGCAGCCCACGACCCTGGGACAGCAATCAGCCCCAGCATTTT. The chain carries TRBV7-8 and TRBJ1-5; TRBD1 might be the D (5 bases). From germline, CDR1 is SGHVS and CDR2 FQNEAQ. V lost 5 bases, J lost 1 base, and 15 bases lay in between. This CDR3 is 16 amino acids long.

The CDR3 is CASSVARSSYEQYF. The CDR3 DNA follows: TGTGCCAGCAGTGTCGCCAGGAGCTCCTACGAGCAGTACTTC. The chain links TRBV2 to TRBJ2-7; no firm D call. The ends were cut back, 4 bases at V and 0 bases at J, with 10 bases in the middle. The CDR3 has 14 residues. Looked up from germline, CDR1 is SNHLY and CDR2 is FYNNEI. Full variable domain (remainder filled in from reference TRBV2 and TRBJ2-7): EPEVTQTPSHQVTQMGQEVILRCVPISNHLYFYWYRQILGQKVEFLVSFYNNEISEKSEIFDDQFSVERPDGSNFTLKIRSTKLEDSAMYFCASSVARSSYEQYFGPGTRLTVT.

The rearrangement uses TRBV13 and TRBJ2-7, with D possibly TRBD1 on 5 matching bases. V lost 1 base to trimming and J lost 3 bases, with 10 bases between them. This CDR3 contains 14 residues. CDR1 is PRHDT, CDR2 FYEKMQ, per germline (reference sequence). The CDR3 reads CASSLEGARYEQYF. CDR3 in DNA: TGTGCCAGCAGCTTAGAAGGGGCTCGCTACGAGCAGTACTTC.

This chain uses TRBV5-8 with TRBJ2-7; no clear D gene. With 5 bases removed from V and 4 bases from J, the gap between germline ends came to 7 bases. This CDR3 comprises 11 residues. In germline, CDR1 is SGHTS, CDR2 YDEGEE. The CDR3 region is CASREVYEQYF. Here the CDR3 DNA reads TGTGCCAGCAGGGAAGTGTACGAGCAGTACTTC.

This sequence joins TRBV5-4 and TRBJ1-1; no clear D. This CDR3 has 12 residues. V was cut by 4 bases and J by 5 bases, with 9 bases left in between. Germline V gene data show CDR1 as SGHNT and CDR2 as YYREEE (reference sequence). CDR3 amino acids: CASSGVGTEAFF. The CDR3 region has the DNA TGTGCCAGCAGCGGAGTGGGGACTGAAGCTTTCTTT.

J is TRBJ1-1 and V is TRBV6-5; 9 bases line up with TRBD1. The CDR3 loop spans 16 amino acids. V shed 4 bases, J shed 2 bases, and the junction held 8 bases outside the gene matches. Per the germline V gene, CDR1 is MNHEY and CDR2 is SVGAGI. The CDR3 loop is CASSSQTGGTNTEAFF. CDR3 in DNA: TGTGCCAGCAGTTCCCAGACAGGGGGGACTAACACTGAAGCTTTCTTT.